This TCR beta chain was profiled in a study of blood T cell repertoires in COVID-19. On the study more broadly: The United States, Italy and Spain provided the acute and convalescent COVID-19 samples. The analysed material was cDNA or gDNA that came from T cells, B-cell-depleted T cells, or PBMCs.

Seattle participants joined during active infection and were tracked over time. The table came from immunoSEQ multiplex PCR; TCRdb's copy has only in-frame clones and leaves some out. Here the sample spans about 440,000 clones, about 91% being singletons. This clone occurred a few times. This CDR3 has 12 residues. V dropped 0 bases and J dropped 6 bases, with 6 bases sitting between them. CDR1 is SEHNR and CDR2 is FQNEAQ in the germline V gene (reference sequence). Sequencing was done on a sample of peripheral blood. J is TRBJ2-7 and V is TRBV7-9; tentative D call: TRBD2 (5 bases). This sequence was found in a woman aged 45-59 years with COVID-19, enrolled during active disease. CDR3 DNA: TGTGCCAGCAGCTTAGCCCGGGGCGAGCAGTACTTC. It specifies CASSLARGEQYF.